The clone carrying this T cell receptor beta chain was seen at least ten times. RNA transcripts were the template for amplifying TCR beta CDR3 regions. First-round RT-PCR targeting the TCR CDR3 was performed with the HTBI primer set. MiXCR, run by TCRdb on the multiplex PCR reads, gives a single entry per CDR3 protein. The data show hundreds of thousands of distinct CDR3 sequences, less than 15% seen once. The CDR3 runs to 16 residues. Trimming took off 5 bases at V and 2 bases at J, with 13 bases between the two ends. The data were obtained in a study of T cells in Graves' hyperthyroidism and ophthalmopathy. PBMCs were obtained from 10 ml fresh peripheral blood.

This receptor was obtained from a woman between 40 and 55 years old with Graves' hyperthyroidism. The rearrangement links TRBV12-3 or TRBV12-4 to TRBJ2-6; D is unclear. The sample comprised blood. CDR3 region: CASSTRLAPGANVLTF. The CDR3 bases are TGTGCCAGCAGTACACGTCTTGCCCCTGGGGCCAACGTCCTGACTTTC.